Listed below are T cell receptor beta chains from one sample, sequenced in a study of T-cell reconstitution after alpha-beta-depleted transplantation in children. In TCRdb, the PCR reads were re-called with MiXCR into one record per CDR3 protein. The sample lists some 490,000 distinct CDR3 sequences, roughly an eighth occurring once. The sequencing here drew on PBMCs from the stem cell graft donor, taken from the stem cell graft. The receptors here all came from a human donor who donated a stem cell graft to a child with combined immunodeficiency. Both conserved end residues are part of each CDR3. Fields, in order: CDR3 DNA, CDR3 protein, clone size, CDR3 length, J gene, V gene, D gene. The D gene is left open where the match is weak. Clone size, where shown, is once, few, many, or a class for clones that have expanded.

cdr3_nt: TGTGCCTCCCAAGGGCGGGACTCTAAGTACAATACGCAGTATTTT; cdr3_aa: CASQGRDSKYNTQYF; clone_size: few; cdr3_length: 15; j_call: TRBJ2-3; v_call: TRBV10-3; d_call: -
cdr3_nt: TGTGCCCGGAGTTGGGAGCTTAACTATGGCTACACCTTC; cdr3_aa: CARSWELNYGYTF; clone_size: -; cdr3_length: 13; j_call: TRBJ1-2; v_call: TRBV30; d_call: -
cdr3_nt: TGTGCCAGCTCACCATACAAGTACGAGCAGTACTTC; cdr3_aa: CASSPYKYEQYF; clone_size: -; cdr3_length: 12; j_call: TRBJ2-7; v_call: TRBV18; d_call: -
cdr3_nt: TGTGCCAGCAGTCCGGCCCTTAGGGATACGCAGTATTTT; cdr3_aa: CASSPALRDTQYF; clone_size: -; cdr3_length: 13; j_call: TRBJ2-3; v_call: TRBV27; d_call: -
cdr3_nt: TGTGCCAGCACCCTCAGGGGGCAAAGACTCTCCTACGAGCAGTACTTC; cdr3_aa: CASTLRGQRLSYEQYF; clone_size: -; cdr3_length: 16; j_call: TRBJ2-7; v_call: TRBV28; d_call: TRBD1
cdr3_nt: TGTGCCAGCACCCTAAGGAGAGCGGGACCGCAAGAGACCCAGTACTTC; cdr3_aa: CASTLRRAGPQETQYF; clone_size: few; cdr3_length: 16; j_call: TRBJ2-5; v_call: TRBV11-2; d_call: TRBD2
cdr3_nt: TGCGCCAGCAGCTTGGGACTAGCGGAGACCTACGAGCAGTACTTC; cdr3_aa: CASSLGLAETYEQYF; clone_size: -; cdr3_length: 15; j_call: TRBJ2-7; v_call: TRBV5-1; d_call: TRBD2
cdr3_nt: TGCGCCAGCAGCCCTCTCGGGGGAGAGCCCTACAATGAGCAGTTCTTC; cdr3_aa: CASSPLGGEPYNEQFF; clone_size: few; cdr3_length: 16; j_call: TRBJ2-1; v_call: TRBV5-1; d_call: -
cdr3_nt: TGTGCCAGCAGTTACAGGACAGGGGTAGATACGCAGTATTTT; cdr3_aa: CASSYRTGVDTQYF; clone_size: few; cdr3_length: 14; j_call: TRBJ2-3; v_call: TRBV6-2/TRBV6-3; d_call: TRBD1
cdr3_nt: TGTGCCAGCAGTTCAATGACCTTGGTCGCGATAAGCTCCTACAATGAGCAGTTCTTC; cdr3_aa: CASSSMTLVAISSYNEQFF; clone_size: many; cdr3_length: 19; j_call: TRBJ2-1; v_call: TRBV28; d_call: -
cdr3_nt: TGTGCCAGCAGCCAAGGTCTGGCAGATAACTATGGCTACACCTTC; cdr3_aa: CASSQGLADNYGYTF; clone_size: -; cdr3_length: 15; j_call: TRBJ1-2; v_call: TRBV4-2; d_call: -
cdr3_nt: TGTGCCAGCAGTTTATTTCAGAACACTGAAGCTTTCTTT; cdr3_aa: CASSLFQNTEAFF; clone_size: -; cdr3_length: 13; j_call: TRBJ1-1; v_call: TRBV12-3/TRBV12-4; d_call: -
cdr3_nt: TGTGCCAGCTCACCACCGGTGGGGGACAGGGGAAGGGAGCAGTACTTC; cdr3_aa: CASSPPVGDRGREQYF; clone_size: many; cdr3_length: 16; j_call: TRBJ2-7; v_call: TRBV18; d_call: TRBD1
cdr3_nt: TGCGCCAGCAGCTCCTCTGACAGGGTTGGTAGGCAGTTCTTC; cdr3_aa: CASSSSDRVGRQFF; clone_size: -; cdr3_length: 14; j_call: TRBJ2-1; v_call: TRBV5-1; d_call: TRBD1
cdr3_nt: TGTGCCAGCAGCTTTTCACAGCCCTTTTCTACGCAGTATTTT; cdr3_aa: CASSFSQPFSTQYF; clone_size: few; cdr3_length: 14; j_call: TRBJ2-3; v_call: TRBV7-3; d_call: -
cdr3_nt: TGTGCCTCTCGGGGAGCGGGAGTGCATGAGCAGTTCTTC; cdr3_aa: CASRGAGVHEQFF; clone_size: few; cdr3_length: 13; j_call: TRBJ2-1; v_call: TRBV15; d_call: TRBD2
cdr3_nt: TGTGCCAGCAGCTTGGTACTCGGCTCTAGCACAGATACGCAGTATTTT; cdr3_aa: CASSLVLGSSTDTQYF; clone_size: many; cdr3_length: 16; j_call: TRBJ2-3; v_call: TRBV12-3/TRBV12-4; d_call: -
cdr3_nt: TGTGCCAGCAGTTTGCGCGGCCCCAGTGGCCAGTACTTC; cdr3_aa: CASSLRGPSGQYF; clone_size: -; cdr3_length: 13; j_call: TRBJ2-5; v_call: TRBV12-3/TRBV12-4; d_call: -
cdr3_nt: TGTGCCATCACTGCAGGGGACAGGGAGAACTATGGCTACACCTTC; cdr3_aa: CAITAGDRENYGYTF; clone_size: few; cdr3_length: 15; j_call: TRBJ1-2; v_call: TRBV10-3; d_call: TRBD1
cdr3_nt: TGTGCCAGCAGTTCCCCGGGACGGCACTACGAGCAGTACTTC; cdr3_aa: CASSSPGRHYEQYF; clone_size: -; cdr3_length: 14; j_call: TRBJ2-7; v_call: TRBV27; d_call: -
cdr3_nt: TGCGCCAGCAGCCCTCTACCTAGCGGAGAATACAATGAGCAGTTCTTC; cdr3_aa: CASSPLPSGEYNEQFF; clone_size: -; cdr3_length: 16; j_call: TRBJ2-1; v_call: TRBV5-1; d_call: TRBD2
cdr3_nt: TGTGCCAGCAGTACAATAAGGCTAGCGGGGAGGAATGAGCAGTTCTTC; cdr3_aa: CASSTIRLAGRNEQFF; clone_size: many; cdr3_length: 16; j_call: TRBJ2-1; v_call: TRBV6-5; d_call: TRBD2
cdr3_nt: TGTGCCAGCAGCGTAGAAATGGGACCAACCCTTGGAGATACGCAGTATTTT; cdr3_aa: CASSVEMGPTLGDTQYF; clone_size: -; cdr3_length: 17; j_call: TRBJ2-3; v_call: TRBV9; d_call: -
cdr3_nt: TGTGCCAGCAGCCACAGGGTAGCGGGAGCGAGCAATGAGCAGTTCTTC; cdr3_aa: CASSHRVAGASNEQFF; clone_size: few; cdr3_length: 16; j_call: TRBJ2-1; v_call: TRBV3-1; d_call: TRBD2
cdr3_nt: TGTGCCAGCAGTTTGCTCGGAAGCTCTGGGGCCAACGTCCTGACTTTC; cdr3_aa: CASSLLGSSGANVLTF; clone_size: many; cdr3_length: 16; j_call: TRBJ2-6; v_call: TRBV27; d_call: -
cdr3_nt: TGTGCCAGCAGCAGCAGACCGGGGGGGCACGAGCAGTACTTC; cdr3_aa: CASSSRPGGHEQYF; clone_size: -; cdr3_length: 14; j_call: TRBJ2-7; v_call: TRBV7-8; d_call: TRBD2
cdr3_nt: TGTGCCAGCAGCCGAGTGACTAGCGGGAGGCCCAGAGATACGCAGTATTTT; cdr3_aa: CASSRVTSGRPRDTQYF; clone_size: many; cdr3_length: 17; j_call: TRBJ2-3; v_call: TRBV27; d_call: TRBD2
cdr3_nt: TGTGCCAGCAGCTTAGTGGCTAGCGGGAGGAATGAGCAGTTCTTC; cdr3_aa: CASSLVASGRNEQFF; clone_size: few; cdr3_length: 15; j_call: TRBJ2-1; v_call: TRBV7-2; d_call: TRBD2
cdr3_nt: TGCAGCGTTGAATACTCGGGACAGGGAACCTACGAGCAGTACTTC; cdr3_aa: CSVEYSGQGTYEQYF; clone_size: -; cdr3_length: 15; j_call: TRBJ2-7; v_call: TRBV29-1; d_call: TRBD1
cdr3_nt: TGTGCCAGCAGCCAAGAATCGGCGGGGTTCTTGCCCTACAATGAGCAGTTCTTC; cdr3_aa: CASSQESAGFLPYNEQFF; clone_size: -; cdr3_length: 18; j_call: TRBJ2-1; v_call: TRBV14; d_call: -
cdr3_nt: TGTGCCAGCAGCCCGGGGGGTGGTCTGGGAAATGAGCAGTTCTTC; cdr3_aa: CASSPGGGLGNEQFF; clone_size: few; cdr3_length: 15; j_call: TRBJ2-1; v_call: TRBV5-6; d_call: TRBD2
cdr3_nt: TGCGCCAGCAGCTTGGGCGAATCAGAGGATACGCAGTATTTT; cdr3_aa: CASSLGESEDTQYF; clone_size: -; cdr3_length: 14; j_call: TRBJ2-3; v_call: TRBV5-1; d_call: -
cdr3_nt: TGTGCCAGCAGTTACGGGGACAGCAATCAGCCCCAGCATTTT; cdr3_aa: CASSYGDSNQPQHF; clone_size: many; cdr3_length: 14; j_call: TRBJ1-5; v_call: TRBV6-5; d_call: -
cdr3_nt: TGTGCCAGCAGTTCAAAACCGGGACTAGCGGGTACCTACAATGAGCAGTTCTTC; cdr3_aa: CASSSKPGLAGTYNEQFF; clone_size: few; cdr3_length: 18; j_call: TRBJ2-1; v_call: TRBV7-3; d_call: TRBD2
cdr3_nt: TGTGCCAGCAGTACTTCCCCGAGCGGGGGGATCTACAATGAGCAGTTCTTC; cdr3_aa: CASSTSPSGGIYNEQFF; clone_size: -; cdr3_length: 17; j_call: TRBJ2-1; v_call: TRBV6-2/TRBV6-3; d_call: TRBD2